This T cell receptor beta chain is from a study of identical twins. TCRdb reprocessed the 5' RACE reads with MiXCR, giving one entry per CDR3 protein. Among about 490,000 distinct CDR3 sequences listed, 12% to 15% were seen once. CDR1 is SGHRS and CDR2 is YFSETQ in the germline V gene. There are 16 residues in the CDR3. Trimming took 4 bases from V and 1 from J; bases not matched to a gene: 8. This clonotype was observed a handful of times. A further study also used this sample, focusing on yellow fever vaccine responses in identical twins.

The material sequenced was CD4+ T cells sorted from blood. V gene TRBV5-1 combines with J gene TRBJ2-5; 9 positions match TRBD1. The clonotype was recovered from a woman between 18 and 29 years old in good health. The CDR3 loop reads CASSNGQGTLQETQYF. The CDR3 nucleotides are TGCGCCAGCAGCAATGGACAGGGGACCCTCCAAGAGACCCAGTACTTC.